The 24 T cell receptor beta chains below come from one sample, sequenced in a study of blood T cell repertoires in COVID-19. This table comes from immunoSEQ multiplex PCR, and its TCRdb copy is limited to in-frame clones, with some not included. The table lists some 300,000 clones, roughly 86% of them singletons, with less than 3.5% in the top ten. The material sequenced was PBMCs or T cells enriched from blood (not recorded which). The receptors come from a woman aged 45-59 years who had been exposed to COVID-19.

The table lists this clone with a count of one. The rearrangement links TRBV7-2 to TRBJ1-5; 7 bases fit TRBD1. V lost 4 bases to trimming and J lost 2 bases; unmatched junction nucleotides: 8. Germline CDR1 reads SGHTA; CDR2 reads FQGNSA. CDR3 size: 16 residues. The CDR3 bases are TGTGCCAGCAGCTATGGGACAGCTTTGGGCAATCAGCCCCAGCATTTT. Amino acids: CASSYGTALGNQPQHF.

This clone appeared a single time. The CDR3 region has the DNA TGTGCCAGCAGTTTATTCCAGGGGGCCCCATACGGCTACACCTTC. Amino acid sequence: CASSLFQGAPYGYTF. This chain joins TRBV27 and TRBJ1-2, with 8 bases that match TRBD1. Per the germline V gene, CDR1 is MNHEY and CDR2 is SMNVEV (reference sequence). Unmatched junction bases numbered 9, after V lost 1 base and J lost 8 bases. This CDR3 contains 15 residues.

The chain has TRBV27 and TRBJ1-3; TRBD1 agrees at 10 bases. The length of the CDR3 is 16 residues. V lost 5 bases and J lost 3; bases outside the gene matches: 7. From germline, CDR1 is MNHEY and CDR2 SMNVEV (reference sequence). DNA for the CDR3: TGTGCCAGCAGTCCCTGGGACAGGGGTGGTGGAAACACCATATATTTT. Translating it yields CASSPWDRGGGNTIYF.

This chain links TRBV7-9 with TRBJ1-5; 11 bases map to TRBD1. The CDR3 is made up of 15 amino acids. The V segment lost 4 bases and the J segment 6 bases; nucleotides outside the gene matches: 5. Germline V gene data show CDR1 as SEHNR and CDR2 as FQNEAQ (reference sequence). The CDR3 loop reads CASSSGTGGGQPQHF. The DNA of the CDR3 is TGTGCCAGCAGCTCAGGGACAGGGGGTGGTCAGCCCCAGCATTTT.

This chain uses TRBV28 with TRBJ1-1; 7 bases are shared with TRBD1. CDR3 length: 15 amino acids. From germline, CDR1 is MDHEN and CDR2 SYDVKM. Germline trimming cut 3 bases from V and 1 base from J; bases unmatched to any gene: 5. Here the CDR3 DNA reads TGTGCCAGCAGTTTCCCACACAGGGGGAACACTGAAGCTTTCTTT. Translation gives CASSFPHRGNTEAFF.

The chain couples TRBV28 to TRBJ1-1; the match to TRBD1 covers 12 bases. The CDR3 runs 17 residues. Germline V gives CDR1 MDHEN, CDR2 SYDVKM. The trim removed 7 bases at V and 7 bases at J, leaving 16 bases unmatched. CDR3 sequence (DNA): TGTGCCAGCACCGAATCCGGGACAGGGGGCGCTGGGAGTGAAGCTTTCTTT. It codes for CASTESGTGGAGSEAFF.

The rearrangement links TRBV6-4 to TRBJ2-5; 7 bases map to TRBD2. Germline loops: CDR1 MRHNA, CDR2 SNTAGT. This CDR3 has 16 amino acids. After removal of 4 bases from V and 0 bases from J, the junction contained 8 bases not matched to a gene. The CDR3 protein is CASSAVAGDHQETQYF. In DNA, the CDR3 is TGTGCCAGCAGTGCAGTGGCGGGGGACCACCAAGAGACCCAGTACTTC.

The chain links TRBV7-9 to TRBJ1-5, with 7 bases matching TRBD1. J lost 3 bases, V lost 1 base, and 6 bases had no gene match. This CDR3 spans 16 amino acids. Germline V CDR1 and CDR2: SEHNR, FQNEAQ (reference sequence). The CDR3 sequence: CASSLGPGGNNQPQHF. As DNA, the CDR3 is TGTGCCAGCAGCTTAGGGCCAGGGGGAAACAATCAGCCCCAGCATTTT.

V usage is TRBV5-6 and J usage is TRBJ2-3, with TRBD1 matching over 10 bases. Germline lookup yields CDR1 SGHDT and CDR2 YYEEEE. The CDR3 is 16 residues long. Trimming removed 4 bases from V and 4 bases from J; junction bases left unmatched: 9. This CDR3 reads CASSRATGGRADTQYF. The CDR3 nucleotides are TGTGCCAGCAGCCGGGCGACAGGGGGCAGGGCAGATACGCAGTATTTT.

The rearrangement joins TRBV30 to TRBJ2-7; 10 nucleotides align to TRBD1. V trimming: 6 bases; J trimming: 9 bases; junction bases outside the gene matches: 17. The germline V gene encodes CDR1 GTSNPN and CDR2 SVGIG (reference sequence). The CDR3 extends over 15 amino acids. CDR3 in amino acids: CACNTGQGPAIRQYF. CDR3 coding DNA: TGTGCCTGCAACACGGGACAGGGGCCCGCGATACGGCAGTACTTC.

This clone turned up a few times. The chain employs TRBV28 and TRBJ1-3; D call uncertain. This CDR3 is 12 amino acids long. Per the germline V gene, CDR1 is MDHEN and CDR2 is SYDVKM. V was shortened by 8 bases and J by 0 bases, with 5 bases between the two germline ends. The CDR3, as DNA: TGTGCCAGCTGTAACTCTGGAAACACCATATATTTT. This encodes CASCNSGNTIYF.

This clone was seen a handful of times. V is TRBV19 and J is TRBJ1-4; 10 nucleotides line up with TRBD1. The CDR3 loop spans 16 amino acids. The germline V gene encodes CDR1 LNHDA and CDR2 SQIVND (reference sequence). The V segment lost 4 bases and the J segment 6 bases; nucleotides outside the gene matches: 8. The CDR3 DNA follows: TGTGCCAGTAGTACAAGGTCGGGGACAGGGGATGAAAAACTGTTTTTT. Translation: CASSTRSGTGDEKLFF.

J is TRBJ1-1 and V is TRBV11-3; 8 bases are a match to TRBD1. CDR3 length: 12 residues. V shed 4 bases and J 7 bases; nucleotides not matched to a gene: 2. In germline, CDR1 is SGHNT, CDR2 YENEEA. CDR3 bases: TGTGCCAGCAGCTCCGGGACAGGTGAAGCTTTCTTT. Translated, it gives CASSSGTGEAFF.

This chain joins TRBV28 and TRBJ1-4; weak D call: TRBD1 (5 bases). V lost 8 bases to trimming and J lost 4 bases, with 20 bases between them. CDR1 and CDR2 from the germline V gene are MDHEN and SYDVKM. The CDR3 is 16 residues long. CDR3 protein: CASVPGGGGGNEKLFF. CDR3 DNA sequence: TGTGCCAGCGTCCCCGGGGGAGGAGGAGGTAATGAAAAACTGTTTTTT.

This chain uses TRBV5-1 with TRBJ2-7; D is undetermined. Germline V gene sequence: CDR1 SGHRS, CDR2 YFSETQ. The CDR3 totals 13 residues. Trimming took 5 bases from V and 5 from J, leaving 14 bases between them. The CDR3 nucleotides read TGCGCCAGCAGACAGTCGTTTTCCCACGAGCAGTACTTC. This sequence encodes CASRQSFSHEQYF.

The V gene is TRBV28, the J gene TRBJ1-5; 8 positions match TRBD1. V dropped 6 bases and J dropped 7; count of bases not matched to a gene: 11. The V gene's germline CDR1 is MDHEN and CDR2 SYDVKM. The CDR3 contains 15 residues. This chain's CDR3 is CASSRPRTGNQPQHF. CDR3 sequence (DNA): TGTGCCAGCAGCCGACCTAGGACAGGGAACCAGCCCCAGCATTTT.

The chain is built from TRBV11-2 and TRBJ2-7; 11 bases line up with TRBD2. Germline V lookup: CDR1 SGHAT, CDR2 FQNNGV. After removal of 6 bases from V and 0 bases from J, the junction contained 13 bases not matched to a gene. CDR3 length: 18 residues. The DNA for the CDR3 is TGTGCCAGCAGTCCACACCTTGAACTAGCGGGGGCCTCCTACGAGCAGTACTTC. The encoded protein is CASSPHLELAGASYEQYF.

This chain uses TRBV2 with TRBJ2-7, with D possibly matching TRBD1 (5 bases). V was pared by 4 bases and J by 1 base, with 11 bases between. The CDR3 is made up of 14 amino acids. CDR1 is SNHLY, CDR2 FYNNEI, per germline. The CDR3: CASSVLQGSYEQYF. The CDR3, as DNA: TGTGCCAGCAGTGTCCTCCAGGGTTCCTACGAGCAGTACTTC.

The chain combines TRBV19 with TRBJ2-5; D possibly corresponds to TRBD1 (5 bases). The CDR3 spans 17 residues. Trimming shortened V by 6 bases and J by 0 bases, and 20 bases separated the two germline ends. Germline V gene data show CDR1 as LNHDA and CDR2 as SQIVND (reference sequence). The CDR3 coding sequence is TGTGCCAGTAGCGACTCTCGGACCCAGGGCTACCAAGAGACCCAGTACTTC. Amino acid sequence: CASSDSRTQGYQETQYF.

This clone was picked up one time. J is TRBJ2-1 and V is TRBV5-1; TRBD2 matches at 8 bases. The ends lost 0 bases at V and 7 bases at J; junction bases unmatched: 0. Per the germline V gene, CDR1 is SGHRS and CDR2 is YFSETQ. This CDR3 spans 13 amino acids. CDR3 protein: CASSLGLANEQFF. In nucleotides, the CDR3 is TGCGCCAGCAGCTTGGGACTAGCGAATGAGCAGTTCTTC.

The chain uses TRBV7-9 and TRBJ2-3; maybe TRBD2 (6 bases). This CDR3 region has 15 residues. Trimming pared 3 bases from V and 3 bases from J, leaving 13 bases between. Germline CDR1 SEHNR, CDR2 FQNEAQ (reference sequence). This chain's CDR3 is CASSLLAGSTDTQYF. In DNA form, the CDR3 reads TGTGCCAGCAGCTTGTTGGCGGGATCAACAGATACGCAGTATTTT.

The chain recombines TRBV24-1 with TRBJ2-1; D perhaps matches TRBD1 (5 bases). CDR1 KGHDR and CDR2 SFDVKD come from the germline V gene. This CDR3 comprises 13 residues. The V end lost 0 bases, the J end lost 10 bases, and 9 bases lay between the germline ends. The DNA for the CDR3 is TGTGCCACCAGTGATTTGAGACAGCCAGAGCAGTTCTTC. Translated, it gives CATSDLRQPEQFF.

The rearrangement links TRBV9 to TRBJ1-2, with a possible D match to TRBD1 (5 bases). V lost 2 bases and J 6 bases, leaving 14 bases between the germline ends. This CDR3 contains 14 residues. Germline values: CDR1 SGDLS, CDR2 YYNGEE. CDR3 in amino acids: CASSVTGTEDGYTF. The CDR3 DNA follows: TGTGCCAGCAGCGTGACCGGGACTGAGGATGGCTACACCTTC.

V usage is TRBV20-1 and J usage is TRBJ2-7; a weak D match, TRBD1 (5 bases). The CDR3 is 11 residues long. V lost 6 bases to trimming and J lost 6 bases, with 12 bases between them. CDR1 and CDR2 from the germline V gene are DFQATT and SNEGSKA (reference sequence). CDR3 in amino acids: CSASVGPEQYF. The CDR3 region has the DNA TGCAGTGCCTCGGTGGGGCCCGAGCAGTACTTC.